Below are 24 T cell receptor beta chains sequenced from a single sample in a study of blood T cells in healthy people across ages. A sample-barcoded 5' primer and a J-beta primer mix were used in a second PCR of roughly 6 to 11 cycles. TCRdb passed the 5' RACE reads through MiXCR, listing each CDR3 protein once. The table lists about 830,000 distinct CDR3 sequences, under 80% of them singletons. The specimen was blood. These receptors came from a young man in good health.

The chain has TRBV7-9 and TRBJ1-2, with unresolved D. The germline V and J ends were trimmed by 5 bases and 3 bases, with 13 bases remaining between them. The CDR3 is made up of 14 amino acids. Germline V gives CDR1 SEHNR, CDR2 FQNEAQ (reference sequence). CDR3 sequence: CASSLKGADYGYTF. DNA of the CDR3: TGTGCCAGCAGCCTAAAGGGAGCCGACTATGGCTACACCTTC.

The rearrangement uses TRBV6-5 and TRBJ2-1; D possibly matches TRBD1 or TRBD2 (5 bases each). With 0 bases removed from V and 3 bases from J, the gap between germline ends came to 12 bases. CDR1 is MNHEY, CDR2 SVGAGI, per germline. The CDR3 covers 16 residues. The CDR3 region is CASSYSSGRNYNEQFF. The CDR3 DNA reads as TGTGCCAGCAGTTACTCTTCGGGACGGAACTACAATGAGCAGTTCTTC.

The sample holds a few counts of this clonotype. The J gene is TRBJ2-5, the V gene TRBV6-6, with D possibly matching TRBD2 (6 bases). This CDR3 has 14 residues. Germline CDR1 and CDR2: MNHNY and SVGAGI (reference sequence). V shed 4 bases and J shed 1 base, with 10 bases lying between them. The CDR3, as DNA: TGTGCCAGCAGTTTACCGGGACTCCAAGAGACCCAGTACTTC. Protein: CASSLPGLQETQYF.

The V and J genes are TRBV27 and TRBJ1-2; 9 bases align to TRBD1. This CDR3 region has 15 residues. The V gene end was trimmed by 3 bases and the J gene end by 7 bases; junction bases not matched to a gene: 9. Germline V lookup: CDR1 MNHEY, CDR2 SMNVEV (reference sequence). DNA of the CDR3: TGTGCCAGCAGTTTCTACAGGGGGCGTCCCCGTGGCTACACCTTC. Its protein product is CASSFYRGRPRGYTF.

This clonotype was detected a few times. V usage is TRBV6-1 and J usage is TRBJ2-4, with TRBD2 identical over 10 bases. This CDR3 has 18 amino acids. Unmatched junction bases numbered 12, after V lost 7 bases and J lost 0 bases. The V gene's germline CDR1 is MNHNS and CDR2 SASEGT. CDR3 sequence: CASTGLAGEGLAKNIQYF. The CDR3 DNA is TGTGCCAGCACCGGTCTAGCGGGGGAGGGACTAGCCAAAAACATTCAGTACTTC.

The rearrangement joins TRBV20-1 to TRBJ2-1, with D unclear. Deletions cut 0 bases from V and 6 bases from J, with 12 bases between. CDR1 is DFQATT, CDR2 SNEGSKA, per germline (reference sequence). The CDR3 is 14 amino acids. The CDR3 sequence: CSAREGGSTNEQFF. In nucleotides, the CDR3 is TGCAGTGCTAGAGAGGGCGGCTCAACCAATGAGCAGTTCTTC.

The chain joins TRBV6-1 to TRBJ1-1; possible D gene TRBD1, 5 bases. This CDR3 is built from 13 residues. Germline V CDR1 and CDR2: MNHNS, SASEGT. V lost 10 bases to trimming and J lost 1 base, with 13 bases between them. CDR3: CATLGRTNTEAFF. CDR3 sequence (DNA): TGTGCCACCTTGGGACGGACGAACACTGAAGCTTTCTTT.

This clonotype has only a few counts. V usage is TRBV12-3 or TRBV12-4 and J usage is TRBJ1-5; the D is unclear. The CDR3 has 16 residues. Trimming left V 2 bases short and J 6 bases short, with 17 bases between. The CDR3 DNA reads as TGTGCCAGCAGTTTATCCTATGCTCAGGTAACTCAGCCCCAGCATTTT. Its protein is CASSLSYAQVTQPQHF.

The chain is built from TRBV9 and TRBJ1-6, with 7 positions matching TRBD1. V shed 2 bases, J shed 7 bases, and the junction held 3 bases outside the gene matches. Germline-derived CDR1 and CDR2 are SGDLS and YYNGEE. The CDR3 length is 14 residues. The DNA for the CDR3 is TGTGCCAGCAGCGTCCGGGACAGAAATTCACCCCTCCACTTT. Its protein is CASSVRDRNSPLHF.

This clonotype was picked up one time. CDR3 nucleotide sequence: TGTGCCAGCAGTCTGTTAGCGGGGGAGCACAATGAGCAGTTCTTC. It yields the protein CASSLLAGEHNEQFF. The chain uses TRBV28 and TRBJ2-1; 9 bases are a match to TRBD2. The V and J ends lost 5 bases and 5 bases, in that order; junction bases with no gene match: 7. This CDR3 has 15 residues. Looked up from germline, CDR1 is MDHEN and CDR2 is SYDVKM.

In DNA form, the CDR3 reads TGTGCCAGCAGTGCCCACAGGGGATCGGGTTCACCCCTCCACTTT. Residues: CASSAHRGSGSPLHF. V gene TRBV12-3 or TRBV12-4 combines with J gene TRBJ1-6; 7 positions agree with TRBD1. The CDR3 runs 15 residues. The trim removed 5 bases at V and 9 bases at J, leaving 10 bases unmatched.

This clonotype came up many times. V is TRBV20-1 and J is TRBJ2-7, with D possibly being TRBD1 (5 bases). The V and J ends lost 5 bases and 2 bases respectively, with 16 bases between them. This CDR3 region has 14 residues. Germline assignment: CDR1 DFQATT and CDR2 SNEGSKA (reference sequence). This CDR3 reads CSAGRAGSPYEQYF. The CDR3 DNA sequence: TGCAGTGCTGGACGTGCAGGGTCCCCCTACGAGCAGTACTTC.

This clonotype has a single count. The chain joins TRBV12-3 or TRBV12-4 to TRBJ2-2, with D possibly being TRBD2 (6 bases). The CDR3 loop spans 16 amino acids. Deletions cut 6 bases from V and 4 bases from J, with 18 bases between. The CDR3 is CASRVRRGRVTGELFF. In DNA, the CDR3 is TGTGCCAGCAGAGTAAGGAGGGGCCGGGTCACCGGGGAGCTGTTTTTT.

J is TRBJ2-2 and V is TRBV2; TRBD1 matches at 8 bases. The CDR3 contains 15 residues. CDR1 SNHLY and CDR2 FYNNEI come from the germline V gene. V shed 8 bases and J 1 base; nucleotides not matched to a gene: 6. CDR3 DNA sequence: TGTGCCAGCGGGTCCGGGACAGGGAACACCGGGGAGCTGTTTTTT. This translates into CASGSGTGNTGELFF.

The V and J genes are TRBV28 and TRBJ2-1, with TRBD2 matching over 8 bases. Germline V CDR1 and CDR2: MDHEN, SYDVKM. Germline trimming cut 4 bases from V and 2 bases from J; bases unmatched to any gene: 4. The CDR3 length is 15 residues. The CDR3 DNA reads TGTGCCAGCAGTTCGGGGGGGGACCCCTACAATGAGCAGTTCTTC. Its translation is CASSSGGDPYNEQFF.

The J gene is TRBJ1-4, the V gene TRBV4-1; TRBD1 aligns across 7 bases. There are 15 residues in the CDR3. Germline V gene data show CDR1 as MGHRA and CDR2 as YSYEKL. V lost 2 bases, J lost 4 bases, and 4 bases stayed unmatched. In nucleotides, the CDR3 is TGCGCCAGCAGCCAATTGACAGGGCGTAATGAAAAACTGTTTTTT. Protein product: CASSQLTGRNEKLFF.

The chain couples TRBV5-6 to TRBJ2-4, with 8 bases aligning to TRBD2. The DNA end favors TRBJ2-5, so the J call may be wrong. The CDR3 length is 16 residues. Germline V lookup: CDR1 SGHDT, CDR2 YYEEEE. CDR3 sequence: CASSPLRGGPVETQYF. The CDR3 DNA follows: TGTGCCAGCAGCCCTCTTCGCGGGGGGCCCGTGGAGACCCAGTACTTC.

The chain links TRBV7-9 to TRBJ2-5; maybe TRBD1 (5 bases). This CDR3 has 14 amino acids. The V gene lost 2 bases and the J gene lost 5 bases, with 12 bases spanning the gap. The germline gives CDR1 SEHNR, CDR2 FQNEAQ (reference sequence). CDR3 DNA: TGTGCCAGCAGCTTAAGGGGTGTCAGTGAGACCCAGTACTTC. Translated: CASSLRGVSETQYF. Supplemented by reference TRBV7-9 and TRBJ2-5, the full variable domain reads DTGVSQNPRHKITKRGQNVTFRCDPISEHNRLYWYRQTLGQGPEFLTYFQNEAQLEKSRLLSDRFSAERPKGSFSTLEIQRTEQGDSAMYLCASSLRGVSETQYFGPGTRLLVL.

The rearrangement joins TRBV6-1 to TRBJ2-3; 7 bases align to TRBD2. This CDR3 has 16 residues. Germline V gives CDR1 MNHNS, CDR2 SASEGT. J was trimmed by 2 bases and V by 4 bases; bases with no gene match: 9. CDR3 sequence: CASSAAAGRTTDTQYF. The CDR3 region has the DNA TGTGCCAGCAGTGCGGCAGCGGGGCGTACCACAGATACGCAGTATTTT.

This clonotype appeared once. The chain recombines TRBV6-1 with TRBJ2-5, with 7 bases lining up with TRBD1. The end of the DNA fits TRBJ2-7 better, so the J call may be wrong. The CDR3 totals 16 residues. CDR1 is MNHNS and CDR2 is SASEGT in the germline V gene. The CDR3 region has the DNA TGTGCCAGCAGTGCCGGGACAGCCCGGGCGGCTTACGAGCAGTACTTC. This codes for CASSAGTARAAYEQYF.

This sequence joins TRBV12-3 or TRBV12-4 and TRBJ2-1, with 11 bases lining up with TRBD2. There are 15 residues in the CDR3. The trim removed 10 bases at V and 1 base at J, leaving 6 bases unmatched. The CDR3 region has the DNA TGTGCCACCACGGGGACTAGCGGATCCTACAATGAGCAGTTCTTC. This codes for CATTGTSGSYNEQFF.

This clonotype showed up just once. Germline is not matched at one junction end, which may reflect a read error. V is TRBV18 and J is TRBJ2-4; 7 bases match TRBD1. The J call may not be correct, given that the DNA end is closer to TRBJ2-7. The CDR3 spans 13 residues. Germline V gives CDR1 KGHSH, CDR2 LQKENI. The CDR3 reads CASPPQTGDEQYF. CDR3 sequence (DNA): TGTGCCAGCCCACCACAAACAGGGGACGAGCAGTACTTC.

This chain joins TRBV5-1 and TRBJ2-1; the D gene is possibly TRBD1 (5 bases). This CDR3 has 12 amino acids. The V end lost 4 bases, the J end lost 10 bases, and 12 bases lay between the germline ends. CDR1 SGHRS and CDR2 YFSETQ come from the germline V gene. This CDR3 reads CASSQTPGEQFF. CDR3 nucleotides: TGCGCCAGCAGCCAAACGCCAGGGGAGCAGTTCTTC. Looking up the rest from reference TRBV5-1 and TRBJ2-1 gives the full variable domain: KAGVTQTPRYLIKTRGQQVTLSCSPISGHRSVSWYQQTPGQGLQFLFEYFSETQRNKGNFPGRFSGRQFSNSRSEMNVSTLELGDSALYLCASSQTPGEQFFGPGTRLTVL.

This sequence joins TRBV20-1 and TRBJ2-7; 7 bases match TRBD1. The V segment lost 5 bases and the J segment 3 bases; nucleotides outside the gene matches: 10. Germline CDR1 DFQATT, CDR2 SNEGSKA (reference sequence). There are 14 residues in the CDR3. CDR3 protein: CSARIGTEVYEQYF. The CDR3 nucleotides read TGCAGTGCTCGGATCGGGACAGAAGTCTACGAGCAGTACTTC.